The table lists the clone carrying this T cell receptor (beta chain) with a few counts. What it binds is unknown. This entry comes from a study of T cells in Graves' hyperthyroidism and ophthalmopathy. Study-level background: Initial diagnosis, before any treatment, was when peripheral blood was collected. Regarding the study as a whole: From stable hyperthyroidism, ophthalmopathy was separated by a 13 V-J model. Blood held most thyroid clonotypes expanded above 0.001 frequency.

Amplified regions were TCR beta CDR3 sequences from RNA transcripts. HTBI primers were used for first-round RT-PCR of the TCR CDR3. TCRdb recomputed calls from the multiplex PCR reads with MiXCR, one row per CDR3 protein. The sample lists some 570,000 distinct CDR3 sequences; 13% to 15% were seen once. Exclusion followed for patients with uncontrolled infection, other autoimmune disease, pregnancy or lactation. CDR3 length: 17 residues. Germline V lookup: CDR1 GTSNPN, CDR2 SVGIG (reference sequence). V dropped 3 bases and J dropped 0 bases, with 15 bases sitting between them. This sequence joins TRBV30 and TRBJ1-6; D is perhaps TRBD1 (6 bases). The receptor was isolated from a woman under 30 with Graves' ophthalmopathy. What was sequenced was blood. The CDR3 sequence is CAWSADRLSSYNSPLHF. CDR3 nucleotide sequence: TGTGCCTGGAGCGCAGACAGGTTAAGCTCCTATAATTCACCCCTCCACTTT. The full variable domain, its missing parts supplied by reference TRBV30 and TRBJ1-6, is SQTIHQWPATLVQPVGSPLSLECTVEGTSNPNLYWYRQAAGRGLQLLFYSVGIGQISSEVPQNLSASRPQDRQFILSSKKLLLSDSGFYLCAWSADRLSSYNSPLHFGNGTRLTVT.